This record looks at one T cell receptor (beta chain) sequence and its context. Unmatched junction bases numbered 10, after V lost 9 bases and J lost 6 bases. This CDR3 has 13 residues. The source of the sample is a study of blood T cell repertoires in COVID-19. In the study overall: PBMCs, B-cell-depleted T cells, or T cells were the source of the cDNA or gDNA that made up the material.

Repertoires were generated with immunoSEQ multiplex PCR, while TCRdb's copy carries only in-frame clones and drops some. The table has some 250,000 clones, over 75% seen once. The sequencing input was peripheral blood. The rearrangement links TRBV12-3 or TRBV12-4 to TRBJ2-7, with 8 bases aligning to TRBD2. The TCR comes from a human donor in a cohort sampled during active COVID-19. DNA of the CDR3: TGTGCCAGTGCCGGACTAGCTGGTCTCGAGCAGTACTTC. As protein: CASAGLAGLEQYF.